This T cell receptor beta chain derives from a study of blood T cell repertoires in COVID-19. On the study more broadly: From T cells, B-cell-depleted T cells, or PBMCs came the material, which was cDNA or gDNA.

Looked up from germline, CDR1 is SGDLS and CDR2 is YYNGEE. Trimming cost V 3 bases and J 4 bases, with 16 bases left between them. There are 15 residues in the CDR3. Clones were sequenced by immunoSEQ multiplex PCR, and TCRdb holds only the in-frame ones, with some missing. The sample shows approximately 240,000 clones, around nine tenths of them seen only once. The sequenced sample consisted of peripheral blood. The V gene is TRBV9, the J gene TRBJ2-5, with D maybe TRBD2 (5 bases). The sequence came from a woman in her forties who had recovered from COVID-19. CDR3 DNA sequence: TGTGCCAGCAGCGGGCTCGAGGGCGTGGGAGAGACCCAGTACTTC. As protein: CASSGLEGVGETQYF.